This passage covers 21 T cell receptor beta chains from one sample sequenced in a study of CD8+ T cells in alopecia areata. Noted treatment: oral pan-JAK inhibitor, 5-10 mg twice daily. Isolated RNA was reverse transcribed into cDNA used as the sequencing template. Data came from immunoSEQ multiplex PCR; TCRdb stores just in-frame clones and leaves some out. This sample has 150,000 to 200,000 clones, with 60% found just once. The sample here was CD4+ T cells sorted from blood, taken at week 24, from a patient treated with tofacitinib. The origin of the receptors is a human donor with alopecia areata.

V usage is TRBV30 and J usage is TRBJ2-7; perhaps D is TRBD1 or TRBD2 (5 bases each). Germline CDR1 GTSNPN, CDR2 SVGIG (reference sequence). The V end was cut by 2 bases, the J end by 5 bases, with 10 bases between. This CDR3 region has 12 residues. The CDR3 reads CAWSHRGDEQYF. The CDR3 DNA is TGTGCCTGGAGTCATAGGGGAGACGAGCAGTACTTC. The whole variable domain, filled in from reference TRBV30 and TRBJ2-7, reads SQTIHQWPATLVQPVGSPLSLECTVEGTSNPNLYWYRQAAGRGLQLLFYSVGIGQISSEVPQNLSASRPQDRQFILSSKKLLLSDSGFYLCAWSHRGDEQYFGPGTRLTVT.

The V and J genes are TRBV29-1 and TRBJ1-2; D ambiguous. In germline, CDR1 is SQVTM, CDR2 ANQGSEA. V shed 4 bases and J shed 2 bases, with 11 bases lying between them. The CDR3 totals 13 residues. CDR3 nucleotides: TGCAGCGTTGCCGAGAGAGGGAACTATGGCTACACCTTC. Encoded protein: CSVAERGNYGYTF.

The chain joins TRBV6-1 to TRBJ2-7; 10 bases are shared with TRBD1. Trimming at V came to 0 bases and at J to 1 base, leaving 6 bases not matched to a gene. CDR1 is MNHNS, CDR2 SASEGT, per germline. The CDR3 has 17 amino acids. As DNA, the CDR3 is TGTGCCAGCAGTGAAGCAGAAGAGGGACAGGGGTCCTACGAGCAGTACTTC. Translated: CASSEAEEGQGSYEQYF.

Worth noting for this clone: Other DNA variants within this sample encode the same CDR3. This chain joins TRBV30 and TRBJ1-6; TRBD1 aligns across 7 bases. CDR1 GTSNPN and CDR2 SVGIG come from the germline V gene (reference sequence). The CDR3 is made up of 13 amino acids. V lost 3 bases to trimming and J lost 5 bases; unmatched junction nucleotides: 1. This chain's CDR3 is CAWRDRNNSPLHF. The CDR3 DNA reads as TGTGCCTGGAGGGACAGGAATAATTCACCCCTCCACTTT.

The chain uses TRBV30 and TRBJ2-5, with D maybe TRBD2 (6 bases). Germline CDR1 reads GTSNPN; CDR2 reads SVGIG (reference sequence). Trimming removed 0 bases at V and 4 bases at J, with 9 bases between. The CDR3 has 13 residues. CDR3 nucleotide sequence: TGTGCCTGGAGTGTACTAGCCCCAGAGACCCAGTACTTC. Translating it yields CAWSVLAPETQYF.

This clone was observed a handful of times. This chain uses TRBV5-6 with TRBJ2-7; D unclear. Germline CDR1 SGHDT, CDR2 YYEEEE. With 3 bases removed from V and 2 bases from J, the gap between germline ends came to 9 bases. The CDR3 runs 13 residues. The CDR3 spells CASSYGRTYEQYF. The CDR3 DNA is TGTGCCAGCAGCTACGGACGTACCTACGAGCAGTACTTC.

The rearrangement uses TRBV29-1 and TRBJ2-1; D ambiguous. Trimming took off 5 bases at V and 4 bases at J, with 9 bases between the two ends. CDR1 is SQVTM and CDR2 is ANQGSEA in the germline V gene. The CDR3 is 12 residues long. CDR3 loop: CSVQPSYNEQFF. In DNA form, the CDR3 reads TGCAGCGTTCAGCCTTCTTACAATGAGCAGTTCTTC.

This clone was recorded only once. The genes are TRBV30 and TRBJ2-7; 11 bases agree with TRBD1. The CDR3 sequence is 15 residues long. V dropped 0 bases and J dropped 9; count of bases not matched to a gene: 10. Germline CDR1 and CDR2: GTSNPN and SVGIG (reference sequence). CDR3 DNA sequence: TGTGCCTGGAGTGTCGGGACAGGGGGTCCCCCGGGGCAGTACTTC. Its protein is CAWSVGTGGPPGQYF.

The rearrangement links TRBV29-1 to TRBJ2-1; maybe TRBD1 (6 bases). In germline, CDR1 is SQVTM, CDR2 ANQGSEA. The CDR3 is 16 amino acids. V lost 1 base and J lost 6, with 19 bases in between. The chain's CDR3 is CSVEGFRGVPSNEQFF. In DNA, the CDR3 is TGCAGCGTTGAAGGATTCAGGGGCGTCCCTTCCAATGAGCAGTTCTTC.

As DNA, the CDR3 is TGTGCCAGCAGTTTCAGGGCGAACACTGAAGCTTTCTTT. It encodes CASSFRANTEAFF. The J gene is TRBJ1-1, the V gene TRBV27; maybe TRBD1 (5 bases). V was shortened by 3 bases and J by 1 base, with 6 bases between the two germline ends. Per germline, CDR1 MNHEY and CDR2 SMNVEV (reference sequence). CDR3 size: 13 residues.

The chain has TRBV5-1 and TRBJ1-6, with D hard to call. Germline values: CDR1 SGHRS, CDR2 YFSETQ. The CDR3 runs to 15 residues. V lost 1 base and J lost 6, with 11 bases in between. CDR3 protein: CASSLSGQPNSPLHF. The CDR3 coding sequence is TGCGCCAGCAGCTTGTCAGGCCAGCCTAATTCACCCCTCCACTTT.

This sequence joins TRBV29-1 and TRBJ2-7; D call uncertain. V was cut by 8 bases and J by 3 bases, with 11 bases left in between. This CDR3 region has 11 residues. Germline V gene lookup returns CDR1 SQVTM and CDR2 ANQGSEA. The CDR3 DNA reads TGCAGCATCCGGGCCGGCTACGAGCAGTACTTC. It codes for CSIRAGYEQYF.

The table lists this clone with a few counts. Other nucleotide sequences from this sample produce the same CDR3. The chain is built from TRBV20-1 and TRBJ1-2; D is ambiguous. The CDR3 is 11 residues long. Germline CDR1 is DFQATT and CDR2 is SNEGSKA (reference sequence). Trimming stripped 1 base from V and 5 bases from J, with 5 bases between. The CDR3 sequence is CSARGGYGYTF. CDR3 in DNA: TGCAGTGCTAGAGGCGGGTATGGCTACACCTTC.

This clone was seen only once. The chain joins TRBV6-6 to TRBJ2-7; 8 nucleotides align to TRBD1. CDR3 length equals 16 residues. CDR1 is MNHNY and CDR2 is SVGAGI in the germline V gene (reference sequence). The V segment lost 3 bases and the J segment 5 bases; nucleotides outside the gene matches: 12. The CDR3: CASSYGWRTGINEQYF. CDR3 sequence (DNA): TGTGCCAGCAGTTATGGGTGGAGGACAGGGATCAACGAGCAGTACTTC.

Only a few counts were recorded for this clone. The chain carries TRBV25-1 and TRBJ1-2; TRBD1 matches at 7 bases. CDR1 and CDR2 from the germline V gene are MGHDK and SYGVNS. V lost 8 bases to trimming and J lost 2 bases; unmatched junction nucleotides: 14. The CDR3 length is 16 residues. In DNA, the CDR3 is TGTGCCAGCCGACCAACCGGGACAGCTATGAACTATGGCTACACCTTC. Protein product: CASRPTGTAMNYGYTF.

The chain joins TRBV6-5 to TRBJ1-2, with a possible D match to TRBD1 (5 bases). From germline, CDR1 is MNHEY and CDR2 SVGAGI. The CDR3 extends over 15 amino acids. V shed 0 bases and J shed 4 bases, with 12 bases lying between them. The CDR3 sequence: CASSYSRSQVYGYTF. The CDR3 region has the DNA TGTGCCAGCAGTTACTCGCGGTCACAGGTCTATGGCTACACCTTC.

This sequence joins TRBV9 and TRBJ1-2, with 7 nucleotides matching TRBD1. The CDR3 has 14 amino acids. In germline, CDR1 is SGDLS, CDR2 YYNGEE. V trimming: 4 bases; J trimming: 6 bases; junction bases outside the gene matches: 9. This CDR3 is CASSRQGPRDGYTF. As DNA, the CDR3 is TGTGCCAGCAGCCGACAGGGTCCAAGGGATGGCTACACCTTC.

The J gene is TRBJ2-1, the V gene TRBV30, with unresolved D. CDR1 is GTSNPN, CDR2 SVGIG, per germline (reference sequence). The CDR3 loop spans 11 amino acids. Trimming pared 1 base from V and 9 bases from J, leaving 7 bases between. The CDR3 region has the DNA TGTGCCTGGAGTGACTACTTTGAGCAGTTCTTC. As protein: CAWSDYFEQFF.

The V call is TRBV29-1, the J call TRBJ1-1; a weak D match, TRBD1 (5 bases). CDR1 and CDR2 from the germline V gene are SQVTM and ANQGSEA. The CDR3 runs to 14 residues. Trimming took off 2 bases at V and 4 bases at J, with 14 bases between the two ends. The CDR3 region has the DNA TGCAGCGTTGAAAGGGCCAGGGAGATCACTGAAGCTTTCTTT. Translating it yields CSVERAREITEAFF.

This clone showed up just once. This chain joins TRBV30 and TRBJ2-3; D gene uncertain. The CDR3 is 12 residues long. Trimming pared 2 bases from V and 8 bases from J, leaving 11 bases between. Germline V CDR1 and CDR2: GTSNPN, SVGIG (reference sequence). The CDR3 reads CAWSSPLGTQYF. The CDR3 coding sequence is TGTGCCTGGAGTTCCCCGTTGGGTACGCAGTATTTT.

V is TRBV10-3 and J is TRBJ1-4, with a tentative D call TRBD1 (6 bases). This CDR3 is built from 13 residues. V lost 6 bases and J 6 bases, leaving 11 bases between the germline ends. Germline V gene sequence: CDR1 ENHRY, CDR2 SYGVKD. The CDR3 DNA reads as TGTGCCATCAGGAACAGGGATGATGAAAAACTGTTTTTT. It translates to CAIRNRDDEKLFF.